The next 6 T cell receptor beta chains were all read from a single sample in a study of CD8 T cells in Susac syndrome. Reverse transcription used about 0.45 to 1 ug RNA and random hexamers. TCRdb itself ran the immunoSEQ multiplex PCR reads through MiXCR, one entry per CDR3 protein. The sample yields about 140,000 distinct CDR3 sequences, approximately 95% seen once. Sequencing was carried out using CD4+ T cells from PBMCs. The receptor set was obtained from a human donor with multiple sclerosis.

This chain connects TRBV25-1 to TRBJ1-3; no clear D gene. With 5 bases removed from V and 0 bases from J, the gap between germline ends came to 5 bases. The length of the CDR3 is 13 residues. Germline V lookup: CDR1 MGHDK, CDR2 SYGVNS. DNA of the CDR3: TGTGCCAGCAGTTGGGGCTCTGGAAACACCATATATTTT. Its translation is CASSWGSGNTIYF.

This rearrangement joins TRBV20-1 to TRBJ1-5; D perhaps matches TRBD1 (5 bases). Germline CDR1 is DFQATT and CDR2 is SNEGSKA (reference sequence). Trimming pared 3 bases from V and 6 bases from J, leaving 15 bases between. The CDR3 is made up of 14 amino acids. The DNA of the CDR3 is TGCAGTGCTAGCTGGGGGGGACCGGGTCAGCCCCAGCATTTT. It encodes CSASWGGPGQPQHF.

V usage is TRBV20-1 and J usage is TRBJ2-7; D is perhaps TRBD2 (6 bases). Trimming pared 1 base from V and 3 bases from J, leaving 13 bases between. The CDR3 sequence is 14 residues long. Germline V gives CDR1 DFQATT, CDR2 SNEGSKA (reference sequence). The DNA of the CDR3 is TGCAGTGCTAGAGGTCCGGGACTTTTCTACGAGCAGTACTTC. Translating it yields CSARGPGLFYEQYF.

The count of this clonotype is one. The chain has TRBV24-1 and TRBJ2-2; D not resolved. The CDR3 length is 15 residues. The germline CDR1 and CDR2 sequences are KGHDR and SFDVKD. Trimming pared 8 bases from V and 6 bases from J, leaving 18 bases between. This chain's CDR3 is CATMVGRDRSGELFF. For the CDR3, the DNA is TGTGCCACCATGGTCGGAAGGGATCGTTCCGGGGAGCTGTTTTTT.

V and J are TRBV13 and TRBJ2-5; TRBD1 matches 8 bases. Germline V CDR1 and CDR2: PRHDT, FYEKMQ (reference sequence). The J segment lost 2 bases and the V segment lost 5 bases, leaving 4 bases of the junction unmatched. The CDR3 runs to 14 residues. The CDR3 bases are TGTGCCAGCAGCCTCCGGACAGGGCAAGAGACCCAGTACTTC. Amino acid sequence: CASSLRTGQETQYF.

The V call is TRBV29-1, the J call TRBJ2-7; 8 bases map to TRBD1. The CDR3 extends over 13 amino acids. CDR1 and CDR2 from the germline V gene are SQVTM and ANQGSEA. The J segment lost 2 bases and the V segment lost 7 bases, leaving 7 bases of the junction unmatched. The CDR3: CSASGQGTYEQYF. Written as DNA, the CDR3 is TGCAGCGCATCAGGACAGGGAACCTACGAGCAGTACTTC.